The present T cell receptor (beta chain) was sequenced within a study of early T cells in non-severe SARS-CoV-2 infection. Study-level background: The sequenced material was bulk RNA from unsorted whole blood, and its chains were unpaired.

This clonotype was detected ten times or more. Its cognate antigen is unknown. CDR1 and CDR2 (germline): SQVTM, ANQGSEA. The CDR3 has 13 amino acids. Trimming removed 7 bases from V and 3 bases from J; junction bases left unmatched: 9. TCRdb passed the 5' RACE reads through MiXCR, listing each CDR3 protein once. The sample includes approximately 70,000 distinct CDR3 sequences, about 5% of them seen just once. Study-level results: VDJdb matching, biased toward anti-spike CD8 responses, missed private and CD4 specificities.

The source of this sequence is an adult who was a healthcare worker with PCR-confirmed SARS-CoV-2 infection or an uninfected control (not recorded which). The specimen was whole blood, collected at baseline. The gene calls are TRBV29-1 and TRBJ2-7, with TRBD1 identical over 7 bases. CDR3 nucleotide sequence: TGCAGCGCCCGGACAGGCAAAAGCTACGAGCAGTACTTC. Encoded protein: CSARTGKSYEQYF.